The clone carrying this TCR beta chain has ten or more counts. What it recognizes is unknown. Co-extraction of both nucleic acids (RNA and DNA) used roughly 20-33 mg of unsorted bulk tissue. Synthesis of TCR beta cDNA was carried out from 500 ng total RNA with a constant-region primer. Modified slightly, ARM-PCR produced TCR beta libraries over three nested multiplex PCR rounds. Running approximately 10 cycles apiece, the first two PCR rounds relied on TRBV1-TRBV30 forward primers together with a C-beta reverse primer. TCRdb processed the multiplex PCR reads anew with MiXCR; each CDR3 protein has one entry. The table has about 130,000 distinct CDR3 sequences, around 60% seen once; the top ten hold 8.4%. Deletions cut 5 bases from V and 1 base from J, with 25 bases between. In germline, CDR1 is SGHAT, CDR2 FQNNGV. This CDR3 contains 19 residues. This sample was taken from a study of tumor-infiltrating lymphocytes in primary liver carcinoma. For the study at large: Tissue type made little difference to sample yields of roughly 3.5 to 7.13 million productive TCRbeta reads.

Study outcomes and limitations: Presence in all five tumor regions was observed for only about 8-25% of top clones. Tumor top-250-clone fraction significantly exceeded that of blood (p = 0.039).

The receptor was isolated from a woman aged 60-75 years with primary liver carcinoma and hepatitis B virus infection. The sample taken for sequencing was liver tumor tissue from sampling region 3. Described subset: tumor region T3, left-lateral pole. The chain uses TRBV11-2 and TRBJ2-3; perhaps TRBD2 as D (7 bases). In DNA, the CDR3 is TGTGCCAGCAGCCCCGAGAGGGGGGGAGATAGCGGCCGCACAGATACGCAGTATTTT. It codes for CASSPERGGDSGRTDTQYF.